The entry below gives a single T cell receptor (beta chain) sequence along with its context. The antigen is not known. The data were taken from a study of T cells in narcolepsy. Study overall: Donors had narcolepsy type 1 or type 2, or were healthy controls. Findings and limits, study-wide: HCRT-specific and TRIB2-specific autoreactive clonotypes appeared among same-patient CSF and blood CD4+ clonotypes. Autoreactive clonotypes reportedly recurred in blood of same and different patients, not controls. Some memory CD4+ repertoires had no autoreactive clone sequences.

V trimming: 8 bases; J trimming: 1 base; junction bases outside the gene matches: 6. The germline CDR1 and CDR2 sequences are GTSNPN and SVGIG (reference sequence). This CDR3 spans 14 amino acids. Only in-frame clones appear in the TCRdb table, and some are missing; sequencing was by immunoSEQ multiplex PCR. The sample has 20,000 to 30,000 clones, about 60% seen once. Sample: memory (CD45RA-) CD4+ T cells from blood. The chain recombines TRBV30 with TRBJ2-3; 10 nucleotides agree with TRBD2. The clonotype was recovered from a human donor in good health. DNA for the CDR3: TGTGCCACAAGCGGGGGGGCCGGCACAGATACGCAGTATTTT. It is translated as CATSGGAGTDTQYF. The entire variable domain, with the rest obtained from reference TRBV30 and TRBJ2-3, is as follows: SQTIHQWPATLVQPVGSPLSLECTVEGTSNPNLYWYRQAAGRGLQLLFYSVGIGQISSEVPQNLSASRPQDRQFILSSKKLLLSDSGFYLCATSGGAGTDTQYFGPGTRLTVL.